This is a list of T cell receptor beta chains from one sample in a study of cytomegalovirus exposure and HLA in healthy donors. Sequenced by immunoSEQ multiplex PCR; TCRdb stores in-frame clones only, minus some. The sample yields over 150,000 clones, around 68% seen once. Sequencing was done on a sample of PBMCs. The receptor source for this set is a man under 40 in good health and CMV-seronegative. Both conserved end residues are part of each CDR3. The D gene is left open where the match is weak. Not every row has a clone size; where given, it reads once, few, many or a size class.

CDR3 DNA: TGTGCCAGCAGCGCCGTAGCGGGGGGGAGACAAGAGACCCAGTACTTC
CDR3 protein: CASSAVAGGRQETQYF
clone size: -
V gene: TRBV9
J gene: TRBJ2-5
D gene: TRBD2
CDR3 length: 16

CDR3 DNA: TGTGCCAGCAGCTTAGCCTTAGGGGAACCCCTCCACTTT
CDR3 protein: CASSLALGEPLHF
clone size: once
V gene: TRBV7-9
J gene: TRBJ1-6
D gene: -
CDR3 length: 13

CDR3 DNA: TGCGCCAGCAGCTTGGCGGGGGTGACCGGGGAGCTGTTTTTT
CDR3 protein: CASSLAGVTGELFF
clone size: few
V gene: TRBV5-1
J gene: TRBJ2-2
D gene: -
CDR3 length: 14

CDR3 DNA: TGTGCCAGCAGTGAGGGACAAAGCTTCAATCAGCCCCAGCATTTT
CDR3 protein: CASSEGQSFNQPQHF
clone size: once
V gene: TRBV6-1
J gene: TRBJ1-5
D gene: -
CDR3 length: 15

CDR3 DNA: TGTGCCAGCAGTGAGGGGGGGACTACCACAGATACGCAGTATTTT
CDR3 protein: CASSEGGTTTDTQYF
clone size: -
V gene: TRBV2
J gene: TRBJ2-3
D gene: TRBD2
CDR3 length: 15

CDR3 DNA: TGTGCCAGCAGCGAGACAGGGGTCACAGATACGCAGTATTTT
CDR3 protein: CASSETGVTDTQYF
clone size: -
V gene: TRBV9
J gene: TRBJ2-3
D gene: TRBD1
CDR3 length: 14

CDR3 DNA: TGTGCCAGCAGCCAAGCCCCAGGGTTAGAGCAGTACTTC
CDR3 protein: CASSQAPGLEQYF
clone size: -
V gene: TRBV14
J gene: TRBJ2-7
D gene: -
CDR3 length: 13

CDR3 DNA: TGCGCCAGCAGCTTGGGGGGGCAGGAAGAGACCCAGTACTTC
CDR3 protein: CASSLGGQEETQYF
clone size: few
V gene: TRBV5-1
J gene: TRBJ2-5
D gene: -
CDR3 length: 14

CDR3 DNA: TGCAGCTCAGTAGGGGGGGGCATCTACAATGAGCAGTTCTTC
CDR3 protein: CSSVGGGIYNEQFF
clone size: -
V gene: TRBV29-1
J gene: TRBJ2-1
D gene: -
CDR3 length: 14

CDR3 DNA: TGTGCCAGCAGCTTAGGAGCCAGAAGTGAGGGGGCGGTTTACAATGAGCAGTTCTTC
CDR3 protein: CASSLGARSEGAVYNEQFF
clone size: few
V gene: TRBV7-6
J gene: TRBJ2-1
D gene: TRBD1
CDR3 length: 19

CDR3 DNA: TGTGCCAGCAGTAGACAGTGGGCCACTGAAGCTTTCTTT
CDR3 protein: CASSRQWATEAFF
clone size: few
V gene: TRBV6-1
J gene: TRBJ1-1
D gene: -
CDR3 length: 13

CDR3 DNA: TGCGCCAGCAGCTCCCAGCGGGGGGGTAGGGCAGATACGCAGTATTTT
CDR3 protein: CASSSQRGGRADTQYF
clone size: once
V gene: TRBV5-1
J gene: TRBJ2-3
D gene: TRBD2
CDR3 length: 16

CDR3 DNA: TGTGCCAGCAGTGGACAGGGGCCTGGGGCTAATGAAAAACTGTTTTTT
CDR3 protein: CASSGQGPGANEKLFF
clone size: -
V gene: TRBV28
J gene: TRBJ1-4
D gene: TRBD1
CDR3 length: 16

CDR3 DNA: TGTGCCAGCAGTTCCGGGGTCTACGAGCAGTACTTC
CDR3 protein: CASSSGVYEQYF
clone size: -
V gene: TRBV6-1
J gene: TRBJ2-7
D gene: -
CDR3 length: 12

CDR3 DNA: TGTGCCAGCAGTTCCCCCCCCCAGGGGGCACATGGCTACACCTTC
CDR3 protein: CASSSPPQGAHGYTF
clone size: -
V gene: TRBV7-9
J gene: TRBJ1-2
D gene: TRBD1
CDR3 length: 15

CDR3 DNA: TGTGCCAGCAGAACTCACAGGGGGGAGGACACTGAAGCTTTCTTT
CDR3 protein: CASRTHRGEDTEAFF
clone size: medium-sized
V gene: TRBV7-9
J gene: TRBJ1-1
D gene: TRBD1
CDR3 length: 15

CDR3 DNA: TGTGCCAGCAGCACGGGACCCGGGGGAACCTACGAGCAGTACTTC
CDR3 protein: CASSTGPGGTYEQYF
clone size: -
V gene: TRBV9
J gene: TRBJ2-7
D gene: -
CDR3 length: 15

CDR3 DNA: TGCGCCAGCAGCTTGGATACAGAAAATTCACCCCTCCACTTT
CDR3 protein: CASSLDTENSPLHF
clone size: -
V gene: TRBV5-1
J gene: TRBJ1-6
D gene: -
CDR3 length: 14

CDR3 DNA: TGTGCCAGCAGTGAGTGGCGGGGCCCTAACTACGAGCAGTACTTC
CDR3 protein: CASSEWRGPNYEQYF
clone size: -
V gene: TRBV2
J gene: TRBJ2-7
D gene: -
CDR3 length: 15

CDR3 DNA: TGCGCCAGCAGCCAAGCCGGGACAGGGGACTACGAGCAGTACTTC
CDR3 protein: CASSQAGTGDYEQYF
clone size: -
V gene: TRBV4-1
J gene: TRBJ2-7
D gene: TRBD1
CDR3 length: 15

CDR3 DNA: TGTGCCAGCAGTACCTCGGGGCGGGGGACCGGGGAGCTGTTTTTT
CDR3 protein: CASSTSGRGTGELFF
clone size: -
V gene: TRBV6-1
J gene: TRBJ2-2
D gene: TRBD2
CDR3 length: 15

CDR3 DNA: TGTGCCAGCAGCTTATTTGCGGGCGATGAGCAGTTCTTC
CDR3 protein: CASSLFAGDEQFF
clone size: -
V gene: TRBV7-3
J gene: TRBJ2-1
D gene: -
CDR3 length: 13

CDR3 DNA: TGTGCCAGCAGTTTCGGTTGGAGGGGGGGAGGCTACACCTTC
CDR3 protein: CASSFGWRGGGYTF
clone size: -
V gene: TRBV28
J gene: TRBJ1-2
D gene: -
CDR3 length: 14

CDR3 DNA: TGTGCCAGCTATTCGACAGGGGGATTTTTCTACTATGGCTACACCTTC
CDR3 protein: CASYSTGGFFYYGYTF
clone size: -
V gene: TRBV2
J gene: TRBJ1-2
D gene: TRBD1
CDR3 length: 16

CDR3 DNA: TGTGCCAGCATAACCGGGACAGGACAAGAGACCCAGTACTTC
CDR3 protein: CASITGTGQETQYF
clone size: once
V gene: TRBV2
J gene: TRBJ2-5
D gene: TRBD1
CDR3 length: 14

CDR3 DNA: TGTGCCAGCAGTTCCCAAGGACAGGGCACTCCCTACGAGCAGTACTTC
CDR3 protein: CASSSQGQGTPYEQYF
clone size: once
V gene: TRBV28
J gene: TRBJ2-7
D gene: TRBD1
CDR3 length: 16

CDR3 DNA: TGTGCCAGCAGCGAAAACCAGGGGATCGGATATGGCTACACCTTC
CDR3 protein: CASSENQGIGYGYTF
clone size: -
V gene: TRBV11-2
J gene: TRBJ1-2
D gene: -
CDR3 length: 15

CDR3 DNA: TGTGCCAGCAGCTTAAGCAGGGCAGGGATCAATCAGCCCCAGAATTTT
CDR3 protein: CASSLSRAGINQPQNF
clone size: -
V gene: TRBV7-2
J gene: TRBJ1-5
D gene: -
CDR3 length: 16

CDR3 DNA: TGTGCCAGTAGTATGGTAGGGGGCGCAAGGGGCAAAAACATTCAGTACTTC
CDR3 protein: CASSMVGGARGKNIQYF
clone size: -
V gene: TRBV19
J gene: TRBJ2-4
D gene: TRBD1
CDR3 length: 17

CDR3 DNA: TGCGCCAGCAGCTTCGGACAGGGAAGGGAAAAACTGTTTTTT
CDR3 protein: CASSFGQGREKLFF
clone size: -
V gene: TRBV5-1
J gene: TRBJ1-4
D gene: TRBD1
CDR3 length: 14

CDR3 DNA: TGTGCCACCAGCAGAGACAGGAATGAAAAACTGTTTTTT
CDR3 protein: CATSRDRNEKLFF
clone size: -
V gene: TRBV15
J gene: TRBJ1-4
D gene: -
CDR3 length: 13

CDR3 DNA: TGTGCCAGCAGTCCGACGGAGGGGCGATATTTATGGGAGACCCAGTACTTC
CDR3 protein: CASSPTEGRYLWETQYF
clone size: -
V gene: TRBV7-9
J gene: TRBJ2-5
D gene: -
CDR3 length: 17

CDR3 DNA: TGCAGCGTCCACAGGGGAGAGGACACTGAAGCTTTCTTT
CDR3 protein: CSVHRGEDTEAFF
clone size: -
V gene: TRBV29-1
J gene: TRBJ1-1
D gene: TRBD1
CDR3 length: 13

CDR3 DNA: TGTGCCAGCTCACCAAGGAGCTCTGGAGAGACCCAGTACTTC
CDR3 protein: CASSPRSSGETQYF
clone size: -
V gene: TRBV18
J gene: TRBJ2-5
D gene: -
CDR3 length: 14

CDR3 DNA: TGTGCCTGGAGTGTGTCCCTTCGGGGAGATGGCTACACCTTC
CDR3 protein: CAWSVSLRGDGYTF
clone size: -
V gene: TRBV30
J gene: TRBJ1-2
D gene: -
CDR3 length: 14

CDR3 DNA: TGTGCCAGCAGCGTAGATACAGGGGGGGGGACTGAAGCTTTCTTT
CDR3 protein: CASSVDTGGGTEAFF
clone size: few
V gene: TRBV9
J gene: TRBJ1-1
D gene: TRBD1
CDR3 length: 15

CDR3 DNA: TGTGCCAGCAGCCAAGAGGCCGCTAGCGCCAATGAGCAGTTCTTC
CDR3 protein: CASSQEAASANEQFF
clone size: few
V gene: TRBV4-2
J gene: TRBJ2-1
D gene: -
CDR3 length: 15

CDR3 DNA: TGTGCCAGCAGCTTCCCAGGGGGCTACGAGCAGTACTTC
CDR3 protein: CASSFPGGYEQYF
clone size: -
V gene: TRBV5-4
J gene: TRBJ2-7
D gene: TRBD1
CDR3 length: 13

CDR3 DNA: TGTGCCAGCAGATCCGGACTGAGTTTGGGATACACCATATATTTT
CDR3 protein: CASRSGLSLGYTIYF
clone size: -
V gene: TRBV13
J gene: TRBJ1-3
D gene: -
CDR3 length: 15

CDR3 DNA: TGTGCCAGCAGCTTAGAGGGGTTGAGCTCTGGAAACACCATATATTTT
CDR3 protein: CASSLEGLSSGNTIYF
clone size: once
V gene: TRBV7-2
J gene: TRBJ1-3
D gene: -
CDR3 length: 16

CDR3 DNA: TGTGCCAGCAGTCCAGAAGCGGGGTGGCAAGAGACCCAGTACTTC
CDR3 protein: CASSPEAGWQETQYF
clone size: -
V gene: TRBV27
J gene: TRBJ2-5
D gene: TRBD2
CDR3 length: 15

CDR3 DNA: TGTGCCAGTAGTCGACAGGTGGGCACTGAAGCTTTCTTT
CDR3 protein: CASSRQVGTEAFF
clone size: few
V gene: TRBV19
J gene: TRBJ1-1
D gene: -
CDR3 length: 13

CDR3 DNA: TGTGCTAGCAGCTCGGGCGGGGGGCCCCAAGAGACCCAGTACTTC
CDR3 protein: CASSSGGGPQETQYF
clone size: few
V gene: TRBV7-7
J gene: TRBJ2-5
D gene: TRBD2
CDR3 length: 15

CDR3 DNA: TGTGCCAGCAGTCGCGTTCCGACAGGGGAACCCTACGAGCAGTACTTC
CDR3 protein: CASSRVPTGEPYEQYF
clone size: -
V gene: TRBV6-6
J gene: TRBJ2-7
D gene: TRBD1
CDR3 length: 16

CDR3 DNA: TGTGCTAGTGGTGGGACAGGGACTGAAGCTTTCTTT
CDR3 protein: CASGGTGTEAFF
clone size: once
V gene: TRBV12-5
J gene: TRBJ1-1
D gene: TRBD1
CDR3 length: 12

CDR3 DNA: TGTGCCAGCAGCAACAGGGGGAACTATGGCTACACCTTC
CDR3 protein: CASSNRGNYGYTF
clone size: -
V gene: TRBV11-2
J gene: TRBJ1-2
D gene: TRBD1
CDR3 length: 13

CDR3 DNA: TGTGCCAGCAGCTTAGAATGGGACAGCTCCTACGAGCAGTACTTC
CDR3 protein: CASSLEWDSSYEQYF
clone size: few
V gene: TRBV11-1
J gene: TRBJ2-7
D gene: TRBD1
CDR3 length: 15